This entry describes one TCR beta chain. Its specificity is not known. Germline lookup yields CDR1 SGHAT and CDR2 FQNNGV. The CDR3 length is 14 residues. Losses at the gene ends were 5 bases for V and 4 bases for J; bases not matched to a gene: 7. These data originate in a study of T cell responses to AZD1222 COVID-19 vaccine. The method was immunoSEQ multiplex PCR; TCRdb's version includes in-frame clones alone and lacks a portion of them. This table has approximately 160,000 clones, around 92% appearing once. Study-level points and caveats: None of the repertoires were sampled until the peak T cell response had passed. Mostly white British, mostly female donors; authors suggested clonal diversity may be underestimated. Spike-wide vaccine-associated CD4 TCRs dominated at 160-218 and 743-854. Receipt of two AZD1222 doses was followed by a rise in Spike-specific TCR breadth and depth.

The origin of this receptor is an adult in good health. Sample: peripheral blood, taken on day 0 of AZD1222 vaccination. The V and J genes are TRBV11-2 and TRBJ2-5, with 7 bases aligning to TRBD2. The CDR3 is CASSLGLVGETQYF. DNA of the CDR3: TGTGCCAGCAGCCTCGGACTAGTCGGAGAGACCCAGTACTTC.